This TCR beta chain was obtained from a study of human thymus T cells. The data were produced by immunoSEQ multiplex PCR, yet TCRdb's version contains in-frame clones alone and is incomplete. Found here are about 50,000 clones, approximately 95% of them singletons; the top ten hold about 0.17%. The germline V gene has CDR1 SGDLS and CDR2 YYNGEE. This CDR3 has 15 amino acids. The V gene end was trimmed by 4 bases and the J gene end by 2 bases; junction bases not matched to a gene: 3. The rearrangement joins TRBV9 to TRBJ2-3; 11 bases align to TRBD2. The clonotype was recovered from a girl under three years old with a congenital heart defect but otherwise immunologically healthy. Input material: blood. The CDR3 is CASSSTSGTTDTQYF. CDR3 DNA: TGTGCCAGCAGCTCGACTAGCGGGACCACAGATACGCAGTATTTT.